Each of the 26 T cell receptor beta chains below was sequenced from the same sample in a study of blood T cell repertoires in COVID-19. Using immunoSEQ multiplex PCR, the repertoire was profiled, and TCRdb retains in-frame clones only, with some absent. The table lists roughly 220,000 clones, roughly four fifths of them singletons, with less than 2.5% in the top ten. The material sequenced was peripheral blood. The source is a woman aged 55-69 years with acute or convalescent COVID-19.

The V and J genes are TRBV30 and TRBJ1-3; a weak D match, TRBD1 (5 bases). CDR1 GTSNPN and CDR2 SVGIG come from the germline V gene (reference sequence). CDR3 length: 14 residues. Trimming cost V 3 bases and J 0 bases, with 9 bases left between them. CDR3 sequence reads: CAWRRTLSGNTIYF. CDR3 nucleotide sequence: TGTGCCTGGAGGAGGACACTCTCTGGAAACACCATATATTTT.

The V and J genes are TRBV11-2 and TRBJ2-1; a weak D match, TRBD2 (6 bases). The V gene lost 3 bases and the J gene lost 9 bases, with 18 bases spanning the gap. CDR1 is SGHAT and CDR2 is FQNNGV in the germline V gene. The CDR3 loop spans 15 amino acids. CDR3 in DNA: TGTGCCAGCAGCTTTTTTTCGACTAGATCTACTGAGCAGTTCTTC. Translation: CASSFFSTRSTEQFF.

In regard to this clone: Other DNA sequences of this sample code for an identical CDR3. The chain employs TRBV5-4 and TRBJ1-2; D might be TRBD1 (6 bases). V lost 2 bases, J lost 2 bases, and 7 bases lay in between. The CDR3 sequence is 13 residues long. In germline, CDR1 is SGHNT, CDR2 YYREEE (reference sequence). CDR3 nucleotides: TGTGCCAGCAGCTTAGACAGGAACTATGGCTACACCTTC. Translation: CASSLDRNYGYTF.

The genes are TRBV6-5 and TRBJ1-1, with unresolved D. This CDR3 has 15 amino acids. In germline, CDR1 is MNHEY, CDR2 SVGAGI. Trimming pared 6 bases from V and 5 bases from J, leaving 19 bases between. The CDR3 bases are TGTGCCAGCAGCTACCAACCCACATCAGGAACTGAAGCTTTCTTT. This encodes CASSYQPTSGTEAFF.

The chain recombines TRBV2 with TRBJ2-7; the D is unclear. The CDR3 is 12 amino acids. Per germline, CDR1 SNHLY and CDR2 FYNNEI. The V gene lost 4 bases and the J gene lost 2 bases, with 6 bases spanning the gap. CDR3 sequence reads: CASSAKTYEQYF. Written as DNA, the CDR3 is TGTGCCAGCAGTGCAAAAACCTACGAGCAGTACTTC.

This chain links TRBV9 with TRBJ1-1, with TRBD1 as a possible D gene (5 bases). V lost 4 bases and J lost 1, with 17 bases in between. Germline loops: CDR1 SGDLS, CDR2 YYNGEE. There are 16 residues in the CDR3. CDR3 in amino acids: CASSLGGGGTNTEAFF. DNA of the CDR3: TGTGCCAGCAGCCTAGGTGGTGGAGGGACGAACACTGAAGCTTTCTTT.

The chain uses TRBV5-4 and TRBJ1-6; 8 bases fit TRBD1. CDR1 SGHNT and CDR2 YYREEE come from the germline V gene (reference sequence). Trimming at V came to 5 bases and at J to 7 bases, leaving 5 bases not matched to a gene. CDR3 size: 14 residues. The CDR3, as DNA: TGTGCCAGCAGGGACAGGGCGGGCAATTCACCCCTCCACTTT. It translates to CASRDRAGNSPLHF.

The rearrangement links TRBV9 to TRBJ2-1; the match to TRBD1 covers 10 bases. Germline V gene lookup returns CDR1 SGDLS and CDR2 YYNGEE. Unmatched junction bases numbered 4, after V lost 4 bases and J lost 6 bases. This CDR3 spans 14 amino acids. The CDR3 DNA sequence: TGTGCCAGCAGCCCGACAGGGGGCTTCAATGAGCAGTTCTTC. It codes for CASSPTGGFNEQFF. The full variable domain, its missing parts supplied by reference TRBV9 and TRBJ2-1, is DSGVTQTPKHLITATGQRVTLRCSPRSGDLSVYWYQQSLDQGLQFLIQYYNGEERAKGNILERFSAQQFPDLHSELNLSSLELGDSALYFCASSPTGGFNEQFFGPGTRLTVL.

The CDR3: CAWSVFPLGPYEQYF. The CDR3 nucleotides are TGTGCCTGGAGTGTATTCCCCCTTGGGCCTTACGAGCAGTACTTC. This chain uses TRBV30 with TRBJ2-7; D is unclear. V was cut by 0 bases and J by 4 bases, with 16 bases left in between. The CDR3 sequence is 15 residues long. CDR1 is GTSNPN, CDR2 SVGIG, per germline (reference sequence).

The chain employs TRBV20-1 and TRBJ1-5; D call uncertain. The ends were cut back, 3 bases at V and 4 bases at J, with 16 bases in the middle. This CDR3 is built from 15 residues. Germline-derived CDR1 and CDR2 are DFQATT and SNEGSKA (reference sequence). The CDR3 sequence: CSASLSEGWNQPQHF. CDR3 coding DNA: TGCAGTGCTAGTCTTTCGGAGGGATGGAATCAGCCCCAGCATTTT.

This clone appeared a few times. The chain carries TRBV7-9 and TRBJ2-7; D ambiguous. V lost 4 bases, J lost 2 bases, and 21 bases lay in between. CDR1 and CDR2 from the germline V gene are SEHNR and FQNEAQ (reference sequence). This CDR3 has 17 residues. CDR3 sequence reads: CASSYYPISSNPYEQYF. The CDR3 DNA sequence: TGTGCCAGCAGCTATTACCCGATCTCGAGTAACCCCTACGAGCAGTACTTC.

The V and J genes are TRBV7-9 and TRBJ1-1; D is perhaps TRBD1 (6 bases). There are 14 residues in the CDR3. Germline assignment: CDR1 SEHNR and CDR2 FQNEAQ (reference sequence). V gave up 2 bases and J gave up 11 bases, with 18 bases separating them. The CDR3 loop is CASSLRLLTGSAFF. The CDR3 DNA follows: TGTGCCAGCAGCTTACGGCTTCTAACAGGGTCTGCTTTCTTT.

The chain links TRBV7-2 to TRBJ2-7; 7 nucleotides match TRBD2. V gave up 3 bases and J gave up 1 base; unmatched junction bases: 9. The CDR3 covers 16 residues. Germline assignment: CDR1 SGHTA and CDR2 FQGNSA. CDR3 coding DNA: TGTGCCAGCAGCTTCTCGGGGTCGGGGGGATCCTACGAGCAGTACTTC. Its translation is CASSFSGSGGSYEQYF.

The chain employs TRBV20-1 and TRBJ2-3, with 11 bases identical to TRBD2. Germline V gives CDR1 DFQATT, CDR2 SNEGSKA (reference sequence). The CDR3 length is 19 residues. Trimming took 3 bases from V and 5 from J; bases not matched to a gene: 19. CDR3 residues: CSASPVGTSGTLLRDTQYF. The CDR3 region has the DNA TGCAGTGCTAGTCCCGTGGGGACTAGCGGAACCCTACTCCGAGATACGCAGTATTTT.

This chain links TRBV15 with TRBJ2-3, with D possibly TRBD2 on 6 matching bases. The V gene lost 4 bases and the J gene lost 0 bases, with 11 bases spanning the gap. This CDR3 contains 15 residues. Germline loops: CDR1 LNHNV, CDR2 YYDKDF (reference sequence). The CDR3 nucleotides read TGTGCCACCAGCAAGAGCGGGTCTAGCACAGATACGCAGTATTTT. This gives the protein CATSKSGSSTDTQYF.

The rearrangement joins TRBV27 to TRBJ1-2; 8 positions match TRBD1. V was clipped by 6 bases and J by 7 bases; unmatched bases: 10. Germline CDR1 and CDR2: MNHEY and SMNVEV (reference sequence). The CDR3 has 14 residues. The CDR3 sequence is CASRLTGVGSGYTF. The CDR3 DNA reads TGTGCCAGCAGGTTGACAGGGGTGGGTAGTGGCTACACCTTC.

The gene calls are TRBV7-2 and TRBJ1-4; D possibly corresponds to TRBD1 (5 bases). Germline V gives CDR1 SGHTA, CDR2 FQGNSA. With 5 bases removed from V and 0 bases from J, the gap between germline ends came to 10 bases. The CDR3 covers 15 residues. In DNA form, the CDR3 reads TGTGCCAGCAGCAGACAGCGTGCAACTAATGAAAAACTGTTTTTT. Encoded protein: CASSRQRATNEKLFF.

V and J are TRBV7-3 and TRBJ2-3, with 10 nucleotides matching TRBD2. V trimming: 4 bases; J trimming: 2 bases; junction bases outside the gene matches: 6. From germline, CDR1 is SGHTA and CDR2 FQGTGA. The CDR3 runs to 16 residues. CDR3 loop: CASSWLAGDPTDTQYF. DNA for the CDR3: TGTGCCAGCAGCTGGCTAGCGGGGGACCCCACAGATACGCAGTATTTT.

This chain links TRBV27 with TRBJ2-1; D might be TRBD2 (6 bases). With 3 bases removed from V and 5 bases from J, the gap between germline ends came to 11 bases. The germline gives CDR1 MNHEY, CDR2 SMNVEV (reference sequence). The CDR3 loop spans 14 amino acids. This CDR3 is CASSFLAGNNEQFF. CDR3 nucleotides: TGTGCCAGCAGTTTCCTGGCGGGGAACAATGAGCAGTTCTTC.

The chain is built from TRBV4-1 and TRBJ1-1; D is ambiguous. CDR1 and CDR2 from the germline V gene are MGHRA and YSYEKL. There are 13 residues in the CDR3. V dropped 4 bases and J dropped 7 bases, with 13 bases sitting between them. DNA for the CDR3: TGCGCCAGCAGCCTCCCCTGGGCAGGTGAAGCTTTCTTT. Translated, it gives CASSLPWAGEAFF.

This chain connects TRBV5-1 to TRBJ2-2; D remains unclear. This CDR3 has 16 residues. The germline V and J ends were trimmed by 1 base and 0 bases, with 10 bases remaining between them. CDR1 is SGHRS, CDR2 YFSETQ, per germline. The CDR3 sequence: CASSLRAPSNTGELFF. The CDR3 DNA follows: TGCGCCAGCAGCTTGAGAGCTCCCTCGAACACCGGGGAGCTGTTTTTT.

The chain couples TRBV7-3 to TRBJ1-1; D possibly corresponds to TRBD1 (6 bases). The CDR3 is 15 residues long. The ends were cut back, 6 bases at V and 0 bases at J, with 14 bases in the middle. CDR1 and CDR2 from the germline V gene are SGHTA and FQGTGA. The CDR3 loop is CASRKSGTLNTEAFF. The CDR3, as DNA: TGTGCCAGCAGGAAATCCGGGACATTGAACACTGAAGCTTTCTTT.

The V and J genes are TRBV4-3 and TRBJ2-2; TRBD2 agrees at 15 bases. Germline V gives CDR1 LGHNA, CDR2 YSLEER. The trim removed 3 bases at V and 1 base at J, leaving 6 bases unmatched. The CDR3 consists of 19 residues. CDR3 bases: TGCGCCAGCAGCCACAACCCGGGACTAGCGGGGGGGAACACCGGGGAGCTGTTTTTT. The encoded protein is CASSHNPGLAGGNTGELFF.

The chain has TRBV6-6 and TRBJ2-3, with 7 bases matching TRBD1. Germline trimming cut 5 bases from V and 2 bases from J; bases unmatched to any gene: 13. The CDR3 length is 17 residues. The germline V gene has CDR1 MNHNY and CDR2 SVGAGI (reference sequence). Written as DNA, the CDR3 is TGTGCCAGCAGTCCCGCTTTCCGGGACAGCTCCACAGATACGCAGTATTTT. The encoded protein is CASSPAFRDSSTDTQYF.

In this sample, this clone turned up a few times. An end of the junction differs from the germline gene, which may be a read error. The CDR3 loop is CASSPVDREVFF. Written as DNA, the CDR3 is TGTGCCAGCAGCCCTGTTGACAGGGAGGTGTTTTTT. The rearrangement uses TRBV7-8 and TRBJ2-2, with D maybe TRBD1 (7 bases). CDR1 is SGHVS, CDR2 FQNEAQ, per germline. The CDR3 is 12 residues long.

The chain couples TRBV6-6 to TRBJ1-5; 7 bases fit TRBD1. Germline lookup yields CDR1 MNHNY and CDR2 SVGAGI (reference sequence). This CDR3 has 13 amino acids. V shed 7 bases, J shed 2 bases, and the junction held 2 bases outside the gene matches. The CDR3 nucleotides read TGTGCCAGCATGACAGGGCGCAATCAGCCCCAGCATTTT. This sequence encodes CASMTGRNQPQHF.